This T cell receptor (beta chain) came from a study of blood T cells in healthy people across ages. This clonotype was seen a handful of times. Its matching antigen is unknown. Then a second PCR, running about 6 to 12 cycles, was carried out with a sample-barcoded 5' primer and a J-beta primer mix. Carrying 12 random nucleotides, a template-switch adaptor labeled each individual cDNA molecule. TCRdb itself ran the 5' RACE reads through MiXCR, one entry per CDR3 protein. This table has about 830,000 distinct CDR3 sequences, less than 80% appearing once. Findings and caveats of the study: Expanded clonotype shifts may have been confounded, as the donors had an unknown CMV status. Naive and antigen-experienced cells were not separated, limiting conclusive comparison.

Sequencing was done on a sample of blood. This sequence originates from a man aged 30-40 years in good health.

The CDR3 loop reads CASSLFSRRGDNEQFF. The CDR3 nucleotides read TGTGCCAGCAGTTTATTTTCACGCAGGGGAGACAATGAGCAGTTCTTC. The J gene is TRBJ2-1, the V gene TRBV28; weak D call: TRBD1 (6 bases). Germline V gene sequence: CDR1 MDHEN, CDR2 SYDVKM. The CDR3 loop spans 16 amino acids. V lost 1 base to trimming and J lost 5 bases, with 15 bases between them.